These 4 T cell receptor beta chains were all obtained from the same sample, sequenced in a study of blood T cell repertoires in COVID-19. The data were produced by immunoSEQ multiplex PCR, yet TCRdb's version contains in-frame clones alone and is incomplete. The table has some 130,000 clones, about 85% seen once; the top ten hold approximately 11%. The sample consisted of peripheral blood. These receptors originate from a man older than 75 with acute or convalescent COVID-19.

This clone showed up just a few times. The rearrangement uses TRBV19 and TRBJ2-2; perhaps TRBD2 as D (6 bases). CDR3 length: 15 amino acids. Germline CDR1 LNHDA, CDR2 SQIVND (reference sequence). Trimming took off 5 bases at V and 6 bases at J, with 16 bases between the two ends. The CDR3 sequence: CASSGSGGQAGELFF. In nucleotides, the CDR3 is TGTGCCAGTAGTGGGAGCGGAGGGCAGGCCGGGGAGCTGTTTTTT.

This clone appeared a few times. The chain couples TRBV5-1 to TRBJ1-1, with D possibly being TRBD1 (6 bases). Germline values: CDR1 SGHRS, CDR2 YFSETQ. V was cut by 2 bases and J by 7 bases, with 18 bases left in between. CDR3 size: 15 residues. The CDR3 region is CASSLTTGTWDEAFF. CDR3 in DNA: TGCGCCAGCAGCTTAACCACAGGGACGTGGGATGAAGCTTTCTTT.

The rearrangement uses TRBV6-1 and TRBJ1-3; D may be TRBD1 (5 bases). V was cut by 1 base and J by 3 bases, with 19 bases left in between. The germline V gene encodes CDR1 MNHNS and CDR2 SASEGT. This CDR3 comprises 18 residues. This chain's CDR3 is CASSEGWSGGPGGNTIYF. CDR3 sequence (DNA): TGTGCCAGCAGTGAAGGTTGGTCCGGGGGACCAGGTGGAAACACCATATATTTT.

This clone came up a few times. The chain is built from TRBV10-3 and TRBJ1-3, with 7 bases lining up with TRBD1. This CDR3 contains 19 residues. CDR1 is ENHRY and CDR2 is SYGVKD in the germline V gene. V shed 5 bases, J shed 0 bases, and the junction held 16 bases outside the gene matches. This CDR3 is CAISLNPTVGGPSGNTIYF. CDR3 in DNA: TGTGCCATCAGTCTAAACCCCACAGTAGGGGGCCCCTCTGGAAACACCATATATTTT.